This TCR beta chain was recorded in a study of cytomegalovirus exposure and HLA in healthy donors. Turning to the study itself: The Caucasian-associated ancestry cluster contained 75% to 85% of the approximately 400 genotyped donors.

With regard to this clone: Its specificity is not known.

Study-wide results and limits: An analysis that came later showed most CMV-associated TCR beta chains appearing HLA-restricted. The authors listed about 170 TCR beta chains as cytomegalovirus-associated. Most TCR beta V segments were productive about 90% or about 30% of the time in an earlier analysis.

Germline V gene lookup returns CDR1 SEHNR and CDR2 FQNEAQ (reference sequence). The ends were cut back, 2 bases at V and 7 bases at J, with 14 bases in the middle. The CDR3 covers 14 residues. The PCR employed 60 Vbeta primers together with 13 Jbeta primers. Sequencing used immunoSEQ multiplex PCR; TCRdb keeps in-frame clones, though not all of them. The sample yields hundreds of thousands of clones, roughly 70% seen once. V and J are TRBV7-9 and TRBJ1-2, with D perhaps matching TRBD1 (5 bases). The clonotype originates from a female donor in good health and CMV-seronegative. Sequencing was performed on PBMCs. DNA for the CDR3: TGTGCCAGCAGCTTAAGGCAGGGTGGCCTTGGCTACACCTTC. Its translation: CASSLRQGGLGYTF.